The TCR beta chain described here comes from a study of sequential checkpoint blockade in melanoma. Data came from immunoSEQ multiplex PCR; TCRdb stores just in-frame clones and leaves some out. The table records 2,000 to 3,000 clones, roughly a third of them present only once. Findings and limits, study-wide: T-cell fraction and clonality followed PD-L1 and CD8+ counts, not mutational load.

V was pared by 0 bases and J by 6 bases, with 4 bases of the junction left unmatched. The CDR3 sequence is 15 residues long. CDR1 and CDR2 (germline): SGHRS, YFSETQ. Points on this clone: Its antigen is undetermined.

Treatment here: randomized to nivolumab then ipilimumab (arm A) or the reverse (arm B). This receptor was identified in a human donor with melanoma. The rearrangement links TRBV5-1 to TRBJ1-1; the match to TRBD1 covers 11 bases. The source material was tumor tissue (inferred from file names), sampled from a patient given nivolumab and ipilimumab in sequence. The CDR3 DNA is TGCGCCAGCAGCTTGGGGACAGGGGGCGCGTCTGAAGCTTTCTTT. Translation: CASSLGTGGASEAFF. The variable domain in full, with the rest retrieved from reference TRBV5-1 and TRBJ1-1, is KAGVTQTPRYLIKTRGQQVTLSCSPISGHRSVSWYQQTPGQGLQFLFEYFSETQRNKGNFPGRFSGRQFSNSRSEMNVSTLELGDSALYLCASSLGTGGASEAFFGQGTRLTVV.